The rows below give T cell receptor beta chains drawn from one sample of a study of beta chain features in type 1 diabetes. Profiled with immunoSEQ multiplex PCR; TCRdb holds only in-frame clones, not every one. The table includes around 340,000 clones, 15% to 20% detected once. What was sequenced was naive CD4+ T cells from blood. These receptors were taken from a woman between 18 and 29 years old in good health. Both conserved end residues are part of each CDR3. A D gene is named only where the DNA matches it firmly. Not all rows give a size; the values are once, few, many and, for expanded clones, a class.

V	D	size	J	CDR3	DNA
TRBV2	.	few	TRBJ2-5	CASNRGQETQYF	TGTGCCAGCAATAGGGGGCAAGAGACCCAGTACTTC
TRBV7-2	.	.	TRBJ2-7	CASSSSRGHSYEQYF	TGTGCCAGCAGCTCCTCCCGGGGACACTCCTACGAGCAGTACTTC
TRBV28	TRBD2	.	TRBJ2-1	CASTSLGSGGDNEQFF	TGTGCCAGCACCTCCCTGGGGAGCGGGGGTGACAATGAGCAGTTCTTC
TRBV30	.	few	TRBJ1-1	CAWSVSGATEAFF	TGTGCCTGGAGTGTATCAGGGGCCACTGAAGCTTTCTTT
TRBV7-2	.	.	TRBJ1-1	CASRANTEAFF	TGTGCCAGCAGAGCGAACACTGAAGCTTTCTTT
TRBV7-2	TRBD2	.	TRBJ2-5	CASSLGLAEGTQYF	TGTGCCAGCAGCTTAGGACTAGCGGAGGGGACCCAGTACTTC
TRBV2	.	few	TRBJ2-7	CARSTGPRTGEQYF	TGTGCCAGATCGACAGGACCCCGAACGGGAGAGCAGTACTTC
TRBV5-1	TRBD2	few	TRBJ2-2	CASSVKRERMGGTGELFF	TGCGCCAGCAGCGTGAAGCGGGAGAGAATGGGAGGCACCGGGGAGCTGTTTTTT
TRBV18	.	few	TRBJ2-6	CASSPREGVPSGANVLTF	TGTGCCAGCTCACCACGGGAAGGGGTACCCTCTGGGGCCAACGTCCTGACTTTC
TRBV6-1	.	few	TRBJ1-2	CASRETRQGGGYTF	TGTGCCAGCAGGGAAACGCGGCAGGGCGGCGGCTACACCTTC
TRBV9	.	.	TRBJ1-5	CASSSWERSNQPQHF	TGTGCCAGCAGCTCCTGGGAGAGGAGCAATCAGCCCCAGCATTTT
TRBV2	TRBD2	.	TRBJ2-2	CASRPRGGAISGELFF	TGTGCCAGCAGGCCCCGGGGGGGCGCGATCTCCGGGGAGCTGTTTTTT
TRBV15	.	few	TRBJ2-1	CATSRVLAGEQFF	TGTGCCACCAGCAGAGTTCTTGCGGGTGAGCAGTTCTTC
TRBV7-9	TRBD1	.	TRBJ1-1	CASSLPDRGNTEAFF	TGTGCCAGCAGCTTACCAGACAGGGGCAACACTGAAGCTTTCTTT
TRBV13	.	few	TRBJ2-7	CASSLGRATYEQYF	TGTGCCAGCAGCTTAGGGAGGGCGACCTACGAGCAGTACTTC
TRBV20-1	.	few	TRBJ1-5	CSARRNQPQHF	TGCAGTGCTAGACGGAATCAGCCCCAGCATTTT
TRBV25-1	.	.	TRBJ1-2	CASSTGVGYTF	TGTGCCAGCAGTACCGGGGTTGGCTACACCTTC
TRBV6-6	.	few	TRBJ2-7	CASSYLQDSYEQYF	TGTGCCAGCAGTTACTTGCAAGACAGCTACGAGCAGTACTTC
TRBV6-1	.	few	TRBJ1-5	CASSEDPYSNQPQHF	TGTGCCAGCAGTGAAGATCCTTATAGCAATCAGCCCCAGCATTTT
TRBV7-2	TRBD1	.	TRBJ1-2	CASSFDGQGSGYTF	TGTGCCAGCAGCTTCGACGGACAGGGAAGCGGCTACACCTTC
TRBV5-1	TRBD1	.	TRBJ2-1	CASRAGGPYNEQFF	TGCGCCAGCAGAGCAGGGGGCCCTTACAATGAGCAGTTCTTC
TRBV5-6	.	.	TRBJ2-6	CASSGWTHSSGANVLTF	TGTGCCAGCAGCGGCTGGACACACAGCTCTGGGGCCAACGTCCTGACTTTC